The rows below give T cell receptor beta chains drawn from one sample of a study of blood T cell repertoires in COVID-19. This table comes from immunoSEQ multiplex PCR, and its TCRdb copy is limited to in-frame clones, with some not included. The table includes hundreds of thousands of clones, roughly 90% detected once. Sequenced sample: PBMCs or T cells enriched from blood (not recorded which). The receptors come from a middle-aged man who had recovered from COVID-19. The CDR3 runs from the conserved cysteine through the conserved F or W. The D gene is left open where the match is weak. Only part of the rows carry a size: once, few, many, or a class if the clone is expanded.

V gene,D gene,J gene,clone size,CDR3 protein,CDR3 DNA
TRBV9,TRBD1,TRBJ2-1,few,CASSPPGQGYNEQFF,TGTGCCAGCAGCCCGCCCGGACAGGGCTACAATGAGCAGTTCTTC
TRBV3-1/TRBV3-2,TRBD2,TRBJ2-3,NA,CASSPPGLATGTDTQYF,TGTGCCAGCAGCCCACCGGGACTAGCGACGGGCACAGATACGCAGTATTTT
TRBV4-1,TRBD2,TRBJ2-5,NA,CASSPGLAGGNQETQYF,TGCGCCAGCAGTCCGGGACTAGCGGGAGGGAACCAAGAGACCCAGTACTTC
TRBV5-6,TRBD1,TRBJ1-1,NA,CASTLSTGRTEAFF,TGTGCCAGCACCCTCTCGACAGGGCGGACTGAAGCTTTCTTT
TRBV7-8,NA,TRBJ1-1,NA,CASSFGLQWDTEAFF,TGTGCCAGCAGCTTCGGACTCCAGTGGGACACTGAAGCTTTCTTT
TRBV9,NA,TRBJ1-1,once,CASSALDRLPLHTTEAFF,TGTGCCAGCAGCGCTCTGGACAGACTACCCTTACACACCACTGAAGCTTTCTTT
TRBV5-4,NA,TRBJ1-1,NA,CASSLRTRNTEAFF,TGTGCCAGCAGCTTACGGACAAGGAACACTGAAGCTTTCTTT
TRBV5-4,TRBD1,TRBJ1-1,NA,CASSPRAGQGSSEAFF,TGTGCCAGCAGCCCGAGGGCGGGACAGGGTTCGTCTGAAGCTTTCTTT
TRBV6-5,NA,TRBJ2-7,NA,CASIGLGSFYEQYF,TGTGCCAGCATTGGACTCGGGAGTTTCTACGAGCAGTACTTC
TRBV10-1,TRBD1,TRBJ1-1,NA,CASSRTGAGYTEAFF,TGCGCCAGCAGCAGGACAGGGGCTGGGTACACTGAAGCTTTCTTT
TRBV5-3,TRBD1,TRBJ2-7,NA,CARSPTTPGQVYEQYF,TGTGCCAGAAGCCCGACTACTCCGGGACAGGTCTACGAGCAGTACTTC
TRBV28,TRBD1,TRBJ1-2,NA,CASSLSPTGARGYGYTF,TGTGCCAGCAGTTTATCTCCAACAGGGGCGCGGGGCTATGGCTACACCTTC
TRBV28,TRBD2,TRBJ2-5,NA,CASSLDGLAGVETQYF,TGTGCCAGCAGTTTAGACGGACTAGCGGGAGTGGAGACCCAGTACTTC
TRBV29-1,NA,TRBJ1-1,NA,CSVINPVSKGTEAFF,TGCAGCGTTATTAACCCAGTCTCCAAGGGGACTGAAGCTTTCTTT
TRBV18,TRBD1,TRBJ2-5,NA,CASSPLILGQTRGETQYF,TGTGCCAGCTCACCACTGATTCTCGGACAGACCAGGGGGGAGACCCAGTACTTC
TRBV25-1,TRBD1,TRBJ1-5,NA,CASSAGQGRQPQHF,TGTGCCAGCAGTGCCGGACAGGGAAGGCAGCCCCAGCATTTT
TRBV30,TRBD1,TRBJ1-2,NA,CAWSVGGQGNYGYTF,TGTGCCTGGAGTGTAGGAGGACAGGGGAACTATGGCTACACCTTC
TRBV2,TRBD1,TRBJ1-2,NA,CASSERRGRLDGYTF,TGTGCCAGCAGTGAACGCAGGGGGCGTTTGGATGGCTACACCTTC
TRBV7-9,TRBD1,TRBJ1-5,NA,CASSSTGGEGNQPQHF,TGTGCCAGCAGCTCGACAGGGGGCGAGGGCAATCAGCCCCAGCATTTT
TRBV7-2,NA,TRBJ1-3,NA,CASSTGQLRSGNTIYF,TGTGCCAGCAGCACCGGACAGCTTCGGTCTGGAAACACCATATATTTT
TRBV18,NA,TRBJ1-1,NA,CASSLGTHEAFF,TGTGCCAGCTCACTTGGGACTCATGAAGCTTTCTTT
TRBV20-1,NA,TRBJ1-2,NA,CSAPALRDYTF,TGCAGTGCTCCGGCCCTTCGGGACTACACCTTC
TRBV5-8,TRBD2,TRBJ2-3,NA,CASSLVGTSGKQYF,TGTGCCAGCAGCTTAGTAGGGACTAGCGGGAAACAGTATTTT
TRBV9,NA,TRBJ2-1,NA,CASSVSTFARYDNEQFF,TGTGCCAGCAGCGTATCAACCTTTGCGAGGTATGACAATGAGCAGTTCTTC
TRBV6-6,TRBD1,TRBJ1-4,NA,CASSYPGTGGSEKLFF,TGTGCCAGCAGTTATCCCGGGACAGGGGGCTCAGAAAAACTGTTTTTT
TRBV25-1,TRBD1,TRBJ2-1,NA,CASSPGQGWNEQFF,TGTGCCAGCAGTCCGGGACAGGGATGGAATGAGCAGTTCTTC
TRBV6-2/TRBV6-3,TRBD2,TRBJ2-7,NA,CASSYRVAGREQYF,TGTGCCAGCAGTTATCGAGTAGCGGGAAGGGAGCAGTACTTC
TRBV19,TRBD2,TRBJ2-5,NA,CASSIGTSRETQYF,TGTGCCAGTAGTATAGGGACTAGCAGGGAGACCCAGTACTTC
TRBV4-1,NA,TRBJ1-1,NA,CASSPPRGGMNTEAFF,TGCGCCAGCAGCCCTCCCCGTGGGGGGATGAACACTGAAGCTTTCTTT
TRBV25-1,NA,TRBJ2-7,NA,CASGFYEQYF,TGTGCCAGCGGCTTCTACGAGCAGTACTTC
TRBV11-2,TRBD1,TRBJ1-2,NA,CASSPIQGVGGYTF,TGTGCCAGCAGCCCAATACAGGGGGTGGGAGGCTACACCTTC
TRBV3-1/TRBV3-2,TRBD2,TRBJ2-3,NA,CASSQLPWGGNTQYF,TGTGCCAGCAGCCAATTACCGTGGGGGGGGAATACGCAGTATTTT
TRBV12-2,NA,TRBJ2-1,NA,CASPRVSSYNEQFF,TGTGCAAGTCCCCGTGTTAGCTCCTACAATGAGCAGTTCTTC